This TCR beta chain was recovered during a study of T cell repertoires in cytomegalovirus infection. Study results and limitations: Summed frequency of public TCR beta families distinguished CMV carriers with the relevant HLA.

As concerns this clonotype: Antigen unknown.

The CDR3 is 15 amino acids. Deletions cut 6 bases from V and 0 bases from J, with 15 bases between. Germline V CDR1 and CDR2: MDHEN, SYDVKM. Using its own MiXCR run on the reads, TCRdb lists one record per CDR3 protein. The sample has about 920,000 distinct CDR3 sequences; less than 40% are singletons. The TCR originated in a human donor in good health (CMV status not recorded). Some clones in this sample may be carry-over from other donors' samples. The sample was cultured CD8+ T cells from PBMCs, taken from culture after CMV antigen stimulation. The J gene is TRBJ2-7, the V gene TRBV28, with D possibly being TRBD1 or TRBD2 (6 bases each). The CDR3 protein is CASRQGGGTSYEQYV. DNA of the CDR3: TGTGCCAGCAGACAGGGTGGAGGGACCTCCTACGAGCAGTACGTC.